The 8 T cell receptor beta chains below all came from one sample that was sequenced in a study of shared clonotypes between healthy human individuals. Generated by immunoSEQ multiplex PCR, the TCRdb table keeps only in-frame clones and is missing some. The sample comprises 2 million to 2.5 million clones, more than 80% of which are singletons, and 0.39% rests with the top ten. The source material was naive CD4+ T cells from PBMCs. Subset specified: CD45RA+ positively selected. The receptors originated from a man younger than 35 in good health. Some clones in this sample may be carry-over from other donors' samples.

CDR3 in DNA: TGTGCCAGCAGTTTGGGCTTCCACGAGGCCTATAGCAATCAGCCCCAGCATTTT. It codes for CASSLGFHEAYSNQPQHF. V usage is TRBV7-8 and J usage is TRBJ1-5; D remains ambiguous. The CDR3 totals 18 residues. Per the germline V gene, CDR1 is SGHVS and CDR2 is FQNEAQ. V was pared by 6 bases and J by 0 bases, with 21 bases between.

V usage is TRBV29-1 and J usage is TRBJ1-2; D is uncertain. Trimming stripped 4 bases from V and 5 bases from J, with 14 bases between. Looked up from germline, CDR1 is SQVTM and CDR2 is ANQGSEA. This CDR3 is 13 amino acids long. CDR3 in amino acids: CSVGMRQRYGYTF. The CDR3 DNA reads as TGCAGCGTTGGAATGAGGCAGAGATATGGCTACACCTTC.

This CDR3 is CASRGGSEETQYF. CDR3 DNA sequence: TGTGCCAGCAGGGGCGGGAGTGAGGAGACCCAGTACTTC. The chain recombines TRBV6-6 with TRBJ2-5; TRBD2 agrees at 7 bases. Trimming at V came to 6 bases and at J to 5 bases, leaving 6 bases not matched to a gene. The CDR3 contains 13 residues. Looked up from germline, CDR1 is MNHNY and CDR2 is SVGAGI (reference sequence).

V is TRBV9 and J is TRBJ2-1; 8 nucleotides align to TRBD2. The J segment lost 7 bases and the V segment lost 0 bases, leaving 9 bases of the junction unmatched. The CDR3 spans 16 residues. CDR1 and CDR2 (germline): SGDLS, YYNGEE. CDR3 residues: CASSVGGAGVLNEQFF. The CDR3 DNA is TGTGCCAGCAGCGTAGGTGGAGCGGGAGTTCTGAATGAGCAGTTCTTC.

CDR3 sequence: CASSQGGTGRDYGYTF. CDR3 DNA sequence: TGTGCCAGCAGCCAAGGGGGGACAGGGAGGGACTATGGCTACACCTTC. This chain links TRBV4-2 with TRBJ1-2, with 9 bases that match TRBD1. CDR3 size: 16 residues. J gave up 3 bases and V 1 base, and 6 bases lay outside the gene matches. Germline loops: CDR1 LGHNA, CDR2 YNFKEQ.

The chain's CDR3 is CASSLVDNPDGYTF. As DNA, the CDR3 is TGTGCCAGCAGCTTAGTGGACAATCCGGATGGCTACACCTTC. This chain links TRBV5-4 with TRBJ1-2; tentatively, D is TRBD1 (5 bases). V was trimmed by 2 bases and J by 6 bases, leaving 14 bases between them. The V gene's germline CDR1 is SGHNT and CDR2 YYREEE (reference sequence). The CDR3 spans 14 residues.

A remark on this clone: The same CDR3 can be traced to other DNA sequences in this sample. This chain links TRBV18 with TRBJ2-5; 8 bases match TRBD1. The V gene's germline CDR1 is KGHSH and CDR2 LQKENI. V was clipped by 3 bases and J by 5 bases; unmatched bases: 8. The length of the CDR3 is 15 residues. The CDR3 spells CASSPLGQGGETQYF. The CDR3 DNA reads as TGTGCCAGCTCACCCTTAGGACAGGGCGGGGAGACCCAGTACTTC.

This chain's CDR3 is CASSRGPRETQYF. For the CDR3, the DNA is TGTGCCAGTAGTAGGGGCCCACGGGAGACCCAGTACTTC. J is TRBJ2-5 and V is TRBV19; TRBD1 might be the D (5 bases). This CDR3 is 13 amino acids long. V shed 4 bases and J shed 5 bases, with 11 bases lying between them. Germline V lookup: CDR1 LNHDA, CDR2 SQIVND (reference sequence).